This TCR beta chain was sequenced in a study of T cell responses to AZD1222 COVID-19 vaccine. The V gene's germline CDR1 is SGHVS and CDR2 FNYEAQ. J lost 1 base, V lost 5 bases, and 4 bases had no gene match. The length of the CDR3 is 16 residues. Turning to this clone: Its specificity is not known. Other nucleotide sequences from this sample produce the same CDR3.

Generated by immunoSEQ multiplex PCR, the TCRdb table keeps only in-frame clones and is missing some. The repertoire holds 150,000 or so clones, with over 75% as singletons. Findings and limits, study-wide: Seropositive at baseline were only a handful of AZD1222 recipients.

V and J are TRBV7-6 and TRBJ2-2, with 10 bases lining up with TRBD2. The TCR comes from an adult in good health. Source: peripheral blood, taken on day 0 of AZD1222 vaccination. CDR3 DNA: TGTGCCAGCAGCCCTTTAGCGGGGGGGAACACCGGGGAGCTGTTTTTT. Protein: CASSPLAGGNTGELFF.